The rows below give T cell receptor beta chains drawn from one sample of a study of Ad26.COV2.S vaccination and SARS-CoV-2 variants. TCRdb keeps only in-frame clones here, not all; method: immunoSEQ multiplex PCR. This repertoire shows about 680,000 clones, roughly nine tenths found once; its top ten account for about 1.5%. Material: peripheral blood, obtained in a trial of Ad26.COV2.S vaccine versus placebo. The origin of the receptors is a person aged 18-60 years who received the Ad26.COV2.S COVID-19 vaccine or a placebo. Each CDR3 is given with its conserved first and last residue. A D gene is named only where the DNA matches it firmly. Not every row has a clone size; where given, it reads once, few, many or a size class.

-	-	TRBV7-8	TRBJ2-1	TGTGCCAGCCGGAGCGGACTTTATGAGCAGTTCTTC	CASRSGLYEQFF
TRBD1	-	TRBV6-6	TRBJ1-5	TGTGCCAGCAGTCCCCGGACAGGGGATAGCAATCAGCCCCAGCATTTT	CASSPRTGDSNQPQHF
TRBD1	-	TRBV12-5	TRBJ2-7	TGTGCTAGTGGTCCCCGACAGGGGGCCTACGAGCAGTACTTC	CASGPRQGAYEQYF
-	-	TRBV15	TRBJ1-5	TGTGCCACCAGCGTCCGGGACGGTAGCAATCAGCCCCAGCATTTT	CATSVRDGSNQPQHF
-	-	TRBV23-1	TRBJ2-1	TGCGCCAGCAGTCAATGGGTCGCGGGGTTAGAGTCCCATGAGCAGTTCTTC	CASSQWVAGLESHEQFF
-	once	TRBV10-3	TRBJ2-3	TGTGCCATCAGTGAGAAGTTGAGCACAGATACGCAGTATTTT	CAISEKLSTDTQYF
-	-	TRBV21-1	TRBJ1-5	TGTGCCAGCAGCACTGGTTCTTGTGGCAATCAGCCCCAGCATTTT	CASSTGSCGNQPQHF
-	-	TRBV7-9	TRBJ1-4	TGTGCCAGCAGCTCAGGGGCAACTAATGAAAAACTGTTTTTT	CASSSGATNEKLFF
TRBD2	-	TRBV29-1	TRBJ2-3	TGCAGCGTTGACTCGGCGGGAGGGGGGACAGATACGCAGTATTTT	CSVDSAGGGTDTQYF
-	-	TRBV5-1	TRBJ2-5	TGCGCCAGCAGCTTAGTGGCAGGAGGGTCAGAGACCCAGTACTTC	CASSLVAGGSETQYF
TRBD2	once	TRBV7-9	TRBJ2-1	TGTGCCAGCAGCTCCAGACTAGCGGTCTACAATGAGCAGTTCTTC	CASSSRLAVYNEQFF
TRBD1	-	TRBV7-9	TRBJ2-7	TGTGCCAGCAGCGCTTCGACAGGGGGCTACGAGCAGTACTTC	CASSASTGGYEQYF
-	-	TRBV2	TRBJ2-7	TGTGCCAGCAGCGTAGACCAGAGCTCCTACGAGCAGTACTTC	CASSVDQSSYEQYF
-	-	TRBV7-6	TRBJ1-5	TGTGCCAGCAGCTTAGATCCAGGGTATCAGCCCCAGCATTTT	CASSLDPGYQPQHF
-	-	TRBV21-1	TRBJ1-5	TGTGCCAGCAGCAAAGCAGGGGGGGCTGGACAGCCCCAGCATTTT	CASSKAGGAGQPQHF
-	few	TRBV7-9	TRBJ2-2	TGTGCCAGCAGCTTAATCGGCCGACGGGGAGGGGAGCTGTTTTTT	CASSLIGRRGGELFF
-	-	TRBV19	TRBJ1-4	TGTGCCAGTAGTATTAACGGCCTCCGAAATGAAAAACTGTTTTTT	CASSINGLRNEKLFF
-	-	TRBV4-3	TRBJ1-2	TGCGCCAGCAGCCAAGATTGGGGCGGCTACACCTTC	CASSQDWGGYTF
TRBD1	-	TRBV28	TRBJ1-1	TGTGCCAGCAGTTTACGCAGACAGGGGACGAACACTGAAGCTTTCTTT	CASSLRRQGTNTEAFF
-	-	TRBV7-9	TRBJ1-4	TGTGCCAGCAGCTCGGGACCTCCGGCTTGGGAAAAACTGTTTTTT	CASSSGPPAWEKLFF
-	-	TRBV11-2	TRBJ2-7	TGTGCCAGCAGCAGCCGGGACACCTTACGCACCTACGAGCAGTACTTC	CASSSRDTLRTYEQYF
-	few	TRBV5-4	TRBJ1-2	TGTGCCAGCAGCTTGGGGTCAGAATATTATGGCTACACCTTC	CASSLGSEYYGYTF
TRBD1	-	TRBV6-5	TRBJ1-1	TGTGCCAGCACCCGGGACAGGGGAGAGGAGACTGAAGCTTTCTTT	CASTRDRGEETEAFF
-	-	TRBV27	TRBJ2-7	TGTGCCAGCAGTCAGACACACTTGAGGGAGCAGTACTTC	CASSQTHLREQYF
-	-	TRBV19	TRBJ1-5	TGTGCCAGTAGTATTGGGGGGGGGCGGCTCTACAATCAGCCCCAGCATTTT	CASSIGGGRLYNQPQHF
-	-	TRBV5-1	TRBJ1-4	TGCGCCAGCAGCTTGGCCGGGGGAGAAAAACTGTTTTTT	CASSLAGGEKLFF
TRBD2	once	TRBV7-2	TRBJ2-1	TGTGCCAGCAGCCCCGGGACTAGAGCCCGTCAGTTCTTC	CASSPGTRARQFF
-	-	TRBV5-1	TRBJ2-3	TGCGCCAGCTGTCCTGTTTTAGTGGGTAGCACAGATACGCAGTATTTT	CASCPVLVGSTDTQYF
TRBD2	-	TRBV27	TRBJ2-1	TGTGCCAGCAGTTCGGGACTAGCGGGAGGCTATGAGCAGTTCTTC	CASSSGLAGGYEQFF
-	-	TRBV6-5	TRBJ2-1	TGTGCCAGCCGGGACTCCGAGCAGTTCTTC	CASRDSEQFF
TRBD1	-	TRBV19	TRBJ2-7	TGTGCCAGTAGTACCCGGGACAGGGGCCCCTACGAGCAGTACTTC	CASSTRDRGPYEQYF
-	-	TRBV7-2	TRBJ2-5	TGTGCCAGCAGCTTACAAGAGACCCAGTACTTC	CASSLQETQYF
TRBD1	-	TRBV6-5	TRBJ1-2	TGTGCCAGCAGTTACACTTACACAGGGGCTAGGAATGGCTACACCTTC	CASSYTYTGARNGYTF
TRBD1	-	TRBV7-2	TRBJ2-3	TGTGCCAGCAGCTTCATGGTAGACAGGGTAACAGATACGCAGTATTTT	CASSFMVDRVTDTQYF
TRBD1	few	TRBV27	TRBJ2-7	TGTGCCAGCAGTTCTCCCGGGACAGGGTTCGAGCAGTACTTC	CASSSPGTGFEQYF
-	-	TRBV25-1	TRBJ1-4	TGTGCCAGCAGTGATATCGGGGTTGGTGGAAAACTGTTTTTT	CASSDIGVGGKLFF
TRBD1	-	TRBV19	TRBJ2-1	TGTGCCAGTAGCCCCGGGACAGGGGGCTTGAGGCAGTTCTTC	CASSPGTGGLRQFF
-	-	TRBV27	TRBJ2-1	TGTGCCAGCAGTTGGGACGGTTACAATGAGCAGTTCTTC	CASSWDGYNEQFF
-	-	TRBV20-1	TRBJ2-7	TGCAGTGCTAGGGGGGTGAGGGAGCAGTACTTC	CSARGVREQYF
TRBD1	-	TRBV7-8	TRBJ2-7	TGTGCCAGCAGCCAGGACAGGGAAAGCTCATACGAGCAGTACTTC	CASSQDRESSYEQYF
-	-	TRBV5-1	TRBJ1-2	TGCGCCAGCAGCGTGGACCTCACTAACTATGGCTACACCTTC	CASSVDLTNYGYTF
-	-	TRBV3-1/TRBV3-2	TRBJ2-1	TGTGCCAGCAGCCAAGCCGGGTACAGGACTGCGTCCTACAATGAGCAGTTCTTC	CASSQAGYRTASYNEQFF
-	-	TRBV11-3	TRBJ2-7	TGTGCCAGCAGCCCCTCTTGGGGAGTCGAGCAGTACTTC	CASSPSWGVEQYF
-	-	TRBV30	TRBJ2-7	TGTGCCTGGAGTTCAGGGTGGCGCGAGCAGTACTTC	CAWSSGWREQYF
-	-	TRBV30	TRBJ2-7	TGTGCCTGGAGCGTGGGGTCCTACGAGCAGTACTTC	CAWSVGSYEQYF
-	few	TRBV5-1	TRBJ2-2	TGCGCCAGCAGCCCTTCCCCCCAGGAGGTGTCCGGCAAGCTGTTTTTT	CASSPSPQEVSGKLFF
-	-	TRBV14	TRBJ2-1	TGTGCCAGCGGGCATGGGGGGAGCTCCTACAATGAGCAGTTCTTC	CASGHGGSSYNEQFF
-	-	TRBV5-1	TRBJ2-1	TGCGCCAGCAGCTTTGCAGGGGACAATGAGCAGTTCTTC	CASSFAGDNEQFF
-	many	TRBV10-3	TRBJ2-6	TGTGCCATCAGTGAGTCGAAGGGCTCTGGGGCCAACGTCCTGACTTTC	CAISESKGSGANVLTF
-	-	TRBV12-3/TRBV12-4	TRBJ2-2	TGTGCCAGCAGCCCCCAAGGGACCGGGGAGCTGTTTTTT	CASSPQGTGELFF
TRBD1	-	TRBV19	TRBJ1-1	TGTGCCAGTAGTTGGGGGGACAGCCGGACCCAAAGCGTGACTGAAGCTTTCTTT	CASSWGDSRTQSVTEAFF
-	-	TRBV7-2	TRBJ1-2	TGTGCCAGCAGCTTAGATATAGGCGGGCGCTATGGCTACACCTTC	CASSLDIGGRYGYTF
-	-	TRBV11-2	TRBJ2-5	TGTGCCAGCACCAAAGGACGCCTTCAAGAGACCCAGTACTTC	CASTKGRLQETQYF
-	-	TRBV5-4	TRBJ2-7	TGTGCCAGCAGCTCCCCGGTGGGAGGGGGGCAGCAGTACTTC	CASSSPVGGGQQYF